The clone carrying this T cell receptor beta chain was observed a handful of times. Its cognate antigen is unknown. At one end, the junction sequence differs from germline, possibly due to a read error. The data originate from a study of post-analysis software for immune sequencing data. Study details: Recorded subtypes: relapsing-remitting, secondary progressive, progressive-relapsing; some patients unannotated.

The CDR3 length is 15 residues. From germline, CDR1 is MNHEY and CDR2 SVGAGI. Researchers reported that TCR beta cDNA libraries carried unique molecular identifiers. There were roughly 0.95 to 11 million T cells, and 450,000 to 550,000 cDNA molecules came from them. One entry per CDR3 protein results from TCRdb running MiXCR on the PCR reads. In the table there are about 260,000 distinct CDR3 sequences, 36% of which are singletons. The study, taken as a whole, reports: A few TRBV segments occurring more often in patients than controls included TRBV5-6, TRBV5-1 and TRBV20-1. Controls' normalized Chao1 diversity significantly exceeded that of multiple sclerosis patients. Same-batch samples co-clustered strongly by F measure.

This TCR was sampled from a girl between 5 and 17 years old with multiple sclerosis. The J gene is TRBJ2-2, the V gene TRBV6-5; tentative D call: TRBD2 (5 bases). Sequenced: blood. The CDR3 protein is CASRNEAANTGERFF. The CDR3 region has the DNA TGTGCCAGCAGAAACGAGGCGGCCAACACCGGGGAGCGGTTTTTT.